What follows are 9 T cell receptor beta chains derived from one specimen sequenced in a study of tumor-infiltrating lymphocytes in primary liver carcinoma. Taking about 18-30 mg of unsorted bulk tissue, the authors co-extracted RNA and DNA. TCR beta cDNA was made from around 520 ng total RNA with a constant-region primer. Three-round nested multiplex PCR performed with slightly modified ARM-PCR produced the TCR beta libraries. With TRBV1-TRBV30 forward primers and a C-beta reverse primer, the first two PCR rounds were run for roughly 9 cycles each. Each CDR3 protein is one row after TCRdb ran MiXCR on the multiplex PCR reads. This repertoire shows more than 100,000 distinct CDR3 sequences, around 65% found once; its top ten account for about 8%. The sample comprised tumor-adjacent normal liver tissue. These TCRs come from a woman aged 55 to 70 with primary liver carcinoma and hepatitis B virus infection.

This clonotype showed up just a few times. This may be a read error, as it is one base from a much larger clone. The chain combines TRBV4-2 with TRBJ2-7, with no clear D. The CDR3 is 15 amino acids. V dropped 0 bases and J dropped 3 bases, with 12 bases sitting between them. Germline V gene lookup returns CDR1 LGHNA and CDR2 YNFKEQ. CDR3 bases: TGTGCCAGCAGCCAAGATTGGCAGCTGATCTACGAGCAGTACTTC. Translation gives CASSQDWQLIYEQYF.

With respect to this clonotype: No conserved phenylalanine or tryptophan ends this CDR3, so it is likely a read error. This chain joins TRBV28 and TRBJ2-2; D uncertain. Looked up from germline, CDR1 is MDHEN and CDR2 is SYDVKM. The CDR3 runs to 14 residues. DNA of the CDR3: TGTGTCAGCAGTTTTCGATTGGGCACCGGGGAGCTGTTTTAT. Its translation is CVSSFRLGTGELFY.

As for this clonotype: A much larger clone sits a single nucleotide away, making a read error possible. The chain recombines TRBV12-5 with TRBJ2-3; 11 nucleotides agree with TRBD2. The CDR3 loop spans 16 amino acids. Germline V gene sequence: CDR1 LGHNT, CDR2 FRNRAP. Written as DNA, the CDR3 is TGTGCTAGTGGTGGCGGGACTAGCGGTAGCACAGATATGCAGTATTTT. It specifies CASGGGTSGSTDMQYF. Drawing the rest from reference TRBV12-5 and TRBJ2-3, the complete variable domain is DARVTQTPRHKVTEMGQEVTMRCQPILGHNTVFWYRQTMMQGLELLAYFRNRAPLDDSGMPKDRFSAEMPDATLATLKIQPSEPRDSAVYFCASGGGTSGSTDMQYFGPGTRLTVL.

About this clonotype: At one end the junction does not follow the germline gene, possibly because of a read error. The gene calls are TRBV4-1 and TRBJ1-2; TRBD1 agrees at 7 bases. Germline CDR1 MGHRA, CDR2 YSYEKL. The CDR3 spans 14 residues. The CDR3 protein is CATSRVTGFYGYTF. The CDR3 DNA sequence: TGCGCCACCAGCCGAGTGACAGGGTTCTATGGCTACACCTTC.

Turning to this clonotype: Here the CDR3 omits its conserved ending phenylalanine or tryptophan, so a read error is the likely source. CDR3 in amino acids: CASSQLKGASNQPQHL. CDR3 bases: TGTGCCAGTAGCCAACTCAAGGGGGCTAGCAATCAGCCCCAGCATCTT. The chain employs TRBV14 and TRBJ1-5; 7 nucleotides align to TRBD1. The CDR3 has 16 residues. Germline V gene lookup returns CDR1 SGHDN and CDR2 FVKESK.

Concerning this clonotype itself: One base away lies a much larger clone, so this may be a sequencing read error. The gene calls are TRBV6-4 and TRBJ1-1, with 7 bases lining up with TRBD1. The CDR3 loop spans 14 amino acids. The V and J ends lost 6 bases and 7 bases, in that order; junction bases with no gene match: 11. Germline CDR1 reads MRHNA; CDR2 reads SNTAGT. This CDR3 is CASRTDRVSIEAFF. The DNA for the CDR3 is TGTGCCAGCAGAACAGACAGGGTAAGCATTGAAGCTTTCTTT.

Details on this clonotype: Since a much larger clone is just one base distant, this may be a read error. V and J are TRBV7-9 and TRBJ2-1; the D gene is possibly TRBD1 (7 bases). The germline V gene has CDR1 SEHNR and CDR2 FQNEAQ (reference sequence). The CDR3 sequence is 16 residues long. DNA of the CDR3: TGTGTCAGCAGCTTACGGGGGACAGAAGGGTACAATGAGCAGTTCTTC. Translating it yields CVSSLRGTEGYNEQFF.

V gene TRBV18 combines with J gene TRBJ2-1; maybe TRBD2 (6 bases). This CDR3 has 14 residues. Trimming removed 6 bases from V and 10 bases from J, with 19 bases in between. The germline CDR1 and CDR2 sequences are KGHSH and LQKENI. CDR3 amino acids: CASSRGLRREEQFF. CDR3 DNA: TGTGCCAGCTCCCGGGGTTTAAGACGGGAGGAGCAGTTCTTC.

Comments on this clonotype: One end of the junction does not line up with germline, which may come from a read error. CDR3 amino acids: CASSLGGTGEERYF. DNA of the CDR3: TGTGCCAGCAGCCTGGGCGGGACAGGGGAGGAGCGGTACTTC. The chain joins TRBV14 to TRBJ2-7; TRBD1 aligns across 10 bases. The CDR3 runs 14 residues. Germline CDR1 is SGHDN and CDR2 is FVKESK.